Presented here are 29 T cell receptor beta chains from one specimen sequenced in a study of cytomegalovirus exposure and HLA in healthy donors. Primers: 60 Vbeta forward and 13 Jbeta reverse. Measured with immunoSEQ multiplex PCR; TCRdb has only the in-frame clones, and not every one. This table holds 170,000 or so clones, 84% found once. The source material was PBMCs. These TCRs come from a girl aged 10 to 17 in good health and CMV-seropositive.

The chain is built from TRBV6-1 and TRBJ2-3, with 10 bases lining up with TRBD1. J lost 6 bases, V lost 4 bases, and 4 bases had no gene match. This CDR3 region has 14 residues. The germline V gene encodes CDR1 MNHNS and CDR2 SASEGT. The CDR3 here is CASSGTGGGDTQYF. As DNA, the CDR3 is TGTGCCAGCAGTGGGACAGGGGGAGGGGATACGCAGTATTTT.

This clone was seen a handful of times. The gene calls are TRBV5-1 and TRBJ2-7, with D possibly TRBD2 on 5 matching bases. Looked up from germline, CDR1 is SGHRS and CDR2 is YFSETQ. This CDR3 comprises 11 residues. Trimming left V 4 bases short and J 7 bases short, with 9 bases between. The CDR3 here is CASSPTGEQYF. CDR3 nucleotide sequence: TGCGCCAGCAGCCCCACGGGGGAGCAGTACTTC.

The chain recombines TRBV2 with TRBJ1-4, with TRBD1 matching 9 bases. Germline loops: CDR1 SNHLY, CDR2 FYNNEI. Losses at the gene ends were 7 bases for V and 8 bases for J; bases not matched to a gene: 5. The CDR3 extends over 13 amino acids. The CDR3 region is CASTGDRDEKLFF. The CDR3 coding sequence is TGTGCCAGCACGGGGGACAGGGACGAAAAACTGTTTTTT.

This clone has a single count. V gene TRBV9 combines with J gene TRBJ2-4; weak D call: TRBD1 (5 bases). The CDR3 runs 15 residues. V was shortened by 0 bases and J by 5 bases, with 12 bases between the two germline ends. Germline V CDR1 and CDR2: SGDLS, YYNGEE. DNA for the CDR3: TGTGCCAGCAGCGTAGGGGGCCCCCGGGAAAACATTCAGTACTTC. As protein: CASSVGGPRENIQYF. The full variable domain, with the rest looked up from reference TRBV9 and TRBJ2-4, is DSGVTQTPKHLITATGQRVTLRCSPRSGDLSVYWYQQSLDQGLQFLIQYYNGEERAKGNILERFSAQQFPDLHSELNLSSLELGDSALYFCASSVGGPRENIQYFGAGTRLSVL.

With respect to this clone: At one end the junction does not follow the germline gene, possibly because of a read error. The rearrangement uses TRBV9 and TRBJ2-3, with TRBD1 matching 7 bases. CDR3 length: 14 residues. Germline lookup yields CDR1 SGDLS and CDR2 YYNGEE. The CDR3 protein is CASSVGQAPDTQYF. DNA for the CDR3: TGTGCCAGCAGTGTAGGACAGGCCCCTGATACGCAGTATTTT.

The chain joins TRBV7-9 to TRBJ1-2; perhaps TRBD1 as D (5 bases). Germline V gives CDR1 SEHNR, CDR2 FQNEAQ (reference sequence). The CDR3 spans 13 residues. Trimming cost V 5 bases and J 3 bases, with 10 bases left between them. CDR3 nucleotides: TGTGCCAGCAGCCCCAGGGTAGACTATGGCTACACCTTC. Protein: CASSPRVDYGYTF.

The genes are TRBV6-6 and TRBJ2-7; a weak D match, TRBD2 (6 bases). The length of the CDR3 is 15 residues. Germline V gene lookup returns CDR1 MNHNY and CDR2 SVGAGI (reference sequence). With 8 bases removed from V and 3 bases from J, the gap between germline ends came to 20 bases. DNA for the CDR3: TGTGCCAGCTGCGGACTGCGGGGTAACGTCTACGAGCAGTACTTC. This sequence encodes CASCGLRGNVYEQYF.

This chain links TRBV9 with TRBJ2-3; the match to TRBD2 covers 9 bases. The trim removed 2 bases at V and 5 bases at J, leaving 3 bases unmatched. The CDR3 totals 14 residues. The germline CDR1 and CDR2 sequences are SGDLS and YYNGEE. CDR3 in DNA: TGTGCCAGCAGCGTGGGGCGGGGGGGAGATACGCAGTATTTT. Its translation: CASSVGRGGDTQYF.

This clone appeared a few times. CDR3 residues: CASGTGGNTEAFF. The DNA for the CDR3 is TGTGCCAGCGGTACAGGGGGGAACACTGAAGCTTTCTTT. The V call is TRBV9, the J call TRBJ1-1, with 8 positions matching TRBD1. The trim removed 7 bases at V and 1 base at J, leaving 3 bases unmatched. The CDR3 is 13 residues long. Per germline, CDR1 SGDLS and CDR2 YYNGEE.

V usage is TRBV27 and J usage is TRBJ2-1, with 7 bases lining up with TRBD2. V lost 4 bases to trimming and J lost 4 bases; unmatched junction nucleotides: 7. Germline CDR1 MNHEY, CDR2 SMNVEV (reference sequence). The CDR3 sequence is 15 residues long. This CDR3 is CASSSSAGLYNEQFF. The CDR3 DNA follows: TGTGCCAGCAGTTCCTCAGCGGGGCTTTACAATGAGCAGTTCTTC.

The gene calls are TRBV6-1 and TRBJ2-7, with D perhaps matching TRBD1 (6 bases). Germline CDR1 MNHNS, CDR2 SASEGT. The CDR3 covers 15 residues. The V end was cut by 4 bases, the J end by 6 bases, with 19 bases between. CDR3 region: CASSGSRDTSLEQYF. The CDR3 DNA sequence: TGTGCCAGCAGTGGTTCACGGGACACGTCCCTCGAGCAGTACTTC.

Points on this clone: Other DNA sequences in this specimen translate into the identical CDR3. V and J are TRBV4-1 and TRBJ2-7; D perhaps matches TRBD1 (5 bases). The CDR3 runs to 12 residues. Germline V gives CDR1 MGHRA, CDR2 YSYEKL. Trimming left V 0 bases short and J 6 bases short, with 6 bases between. CDR3 nucleotides: TGCGCCAGCAGCCAAGATACAGGCGAGCAGTACTTC. Translation gives CASSQDTGEQYF.

The chain has TRBV7-9 and TRBJ2-5; D might be TRBD2 (7 bases). This CDR3 spans 17 amino acids. Trimming cost V 6 bases and J 3 bases, with 23 bases left between them. CDR1 and CDR2 from the germline V gene are SEHNR and FQNEAQ (reference sequence). This CDR3 is CASSSLYTGGREETQYF. The CDR3 region has the DNA TGTGCCAGCAGTAGCTTATATACGGGGGGCCGGGAAGAGACCCAGTACTTC.

The CDR3 region has the DNA TGTGCCACCAGCAGGGAGGTCGGGTACAATGAGCAGTTCTTC. Translating gives CATSREVGYNEQFF. This rearrangement joins TRBV15 to TRBJ2-1; D is perhaps TRBD2 (5 bases). V gave up 3 bases and J gave up 4 bases, with 10 bases separating them. CDR1 LNHNV and CDR2 YYDKDF come from the germline V gene (reference sequence). This CDR3 region has 14 residues.

This rearrangement joins TRBV5-1 to TRBJ1-1; the D gene is possibly TRBD1 (5 bases). Trimming took 4 bases from V and 4 from J, leaving 14 bases between them. The CDR3 covers 14 residues. Per germline, CDR1 SGHRS and CDR2 YFSETQ. The CDR3, as DNA: TGCGCCAGCAGCGAGGACATTCAACCCACTGAAGCTTTCTTT. Translated: CASSEDIQPTEAFF.

This clone was seen a few times. The sample has other DNA sequences that encode this CDR3 too. V usage is TRBV18 and J usage is TRBJ1-1; 7 positions agree with TRBD1. The CDR3 sequence is 14 residues long. Trimming at V came to 3 bases and at J to 4 bases, leaving 5 bases not matched to a gene. The germline gives CDR1 KGHSH, CDR2 LQKENI. The CDR3 region is CASSPRQGGTEAFF. DNA for the CDR3: TGTGCCAGCTCACCCCGACAGGGTGGCACTGAAGCTTTCTTT.

This clone was picked up one time. J is TRBJ1-1 and V is TRBV18; D is undetermined. V was trimmed by 4 bases and J by 5 bases, leaving 11 bases between them. CDR1 is KGHSH and CDR2 is LQKENI in the germline V gene. The length of the CDR3 is 13 residues. The CDR3 is CASSLSSGTEAFF. The CDR3 DNA is TGTGCCAGCTCACTCTCGTCGGGGACTGAAGCTTTCTTT.

The CDR3 is CASSLTWTAPYGYTF. In DNA, the CDR3 is TGTGCCAGCAGCTTAACCTGGACAGCACCCTATGGCTACACCTTC. The chain is built from TRBV13 and TRBJ1-2; TRBD1 might be the D (6 bases). V shed 2 bases and J shed 4 bases, with 14 bases lying between them. Germline V gene sequence: CDR1 PRHDT, CDR2 FYEKMQ (reference sequence). This CDR3 region has 15 residues.

The V and J genes are TRBV19 and TRBJ1-5; 8 nucleotides align to TRBD1. After removal of 0 bases from V and 6 bases from J, the junction contained 13 bases not matched to a gene. The CDR3 is 18 residues long. CDR1 is LNHDA, CDR2 SQIVND, per germline (reference sequence). CDR3 protein: CASSIDLPGTGSGQPQHF. CDR3 in DNA: TGTGCCAGTAGTATAGACCTCCCCGGGACAGGATCTGGTCAGCCCCAGCATTTT.

This clone was counted between two and nine times. This sequence joins TRBV6-5 and TRBJ2-7; D call uncertain. Germline V lookup: CDR1 MNHEY, CDR2 SVGAGI. This CDR3 region has 16 residues. V was pared by 0 bases and J by 0 bases, with 12 bases between. The CDR3 region has the DNA TGTGCCAGCAGTTACTCCTCATTCTATAGCTCCTACGAGCAGTACTTC. Translation: CASSYSSFYSSYEQYF.

The V gene is TRBV2, the J gene TRBJ2-1; D is ambiguous. Germline values: CDR1 SNHLY, CDR2 FYNNEI. The CDR3 length is 14 residues. V lost 10 bases to trimming and J lost 2 bases, with 15 bases between them. In DNA, the CDR3 is TGTGCCACGACAACAGTGTATACCTACAATGAGCAGTTCTTC. It encodes CATTTVYTYNEQFF.

The genes are TRBV30 and TRBJ1-6; a possible D gene is TRBD1 (6 bases). The V and J ends lost 2 bases and 7 bases respectively, with 15 bases between them. In germline, CDR1 is GTSNPN, CDR2 SVGIG (reference sequence). The CDR3 is made up of 15 amino acids. The CDR3 bases are TGTGCCTGGAGTTCAACAGGGAAATGGAATTCACCCCTCCACTTT. It encodes CAWSSTGKWNSPLHF.

The chain recombines TRBV5-6 with TRBJ1-1, with D uncertain. V lost 0 bases and J 5 bases, leaving 8 bases between the germline ends. This CDR3 spans 13 amino acids. Germline CDR1 is SGHDT and CDR2 is YYEEEE. The CDR3 loop reads CASSLAGITEAFF. The CDR3, as DNA: TGTGCCAGCAGCTTGGCCGGGATTACTGAAGCTTTCTTT.

V and J are TRBV2 and TRBJ2-3, with TRBD2 matching 15 bases. With 6 bases clipped from V and 3 bases from J, the junction kept 4 bases outside the gene matches. The CDR3 has 16 amino acids. Germline CDR1 is SNHLY and CDR2 is FYNNEI. The CDR3 sequence is CASRVGTSGGTDTQYF. CDR3 DNA sequence: TGTGCCAGCAGGGTTGGGACTAGCGGGGGGACAGATACGCAGTATTTT.

The chain recombines TRBV7-8 with TRBJ2-7; 7 bases match TRBD1. The germline V gene encodes CDR1 SGHVS and CDR2 FQNEAQ. Trimming at V came to 5 bases and at J to 9 bases, leaving 10 bases not matched to a gene. This CDR3 has 13 residues. The CDR3 loop is CASSTRQGFGQYF. The CDR3 coding sequence is TGTGCCAGCAGCACTCGACAGGGATTCGGGCAGTACTTC.

The rearrangement uses TRBV5-1 and TRBJ1-4; tentatively, D is TRBD1 (5 bases). This CDR3 spans 15 amino acids. Trimming took off 0 bases at V and 6 bases at J, with 12 bases between the two ends. The germline V gene encodes CDR1 SGHRS and CDR2 YFSETQ. The chain's CDR3 is CASSLEGISYEKLFF. CDR3 coding DNA: TGCGCCAGCAGCTTGGAGGGGATATCCTATGAAAAACTGTTTTTT.

The chain joins TRBV6-4 to TRBJ2-1; D is perhaps TRBD2 (5 bases). The germline V and J ends were trimmed by 3 bases and 10 bases, with 13 bases remaining between them. Germline V lookup: CDR1 MRHNA, CDR2 SNTAGT. This CDR3 is 13 amino acids long. CDR3 in DNA: TGTGCCAGCAGTGATGGGAGCGCGGCCGAGCAGTTCTTC. Translation: CASSDGSAAEQFF.

CDR3 sequence: CASSYQTGGAEAFF. As DNA, the CDR3 is TGTGCCAGCAGTTACCAGACAGGGGGTGCTGAAGCTTTCTTT. This chain links TRBV6-5 with TRBJ1-1, with 9 bases aligning to TRBD1. The CDR3 length is 14 residues. CDR1 MNHEY and CDR2 SVGAGI come from the germline V gene. With 2 bases clipped from V and 6 bases from J, the junction kept 4 bases outside the gene matches.

The chain employs TRBV5-1 and TRBJ2-7; 7 bases are a match to TRBD1. Per the germline V gene, CDR1 is SGHRS and CDR2 is YFSETQ. V lost 4 bases to trimming and J lost 5 bases; unmatched junction nucleotides: 6. The CDR3 spans 13 residues. CDR3 in DNA: TGCGCCAGCAGCGCCGGGACAGCTGACGAGCAGTACTTC. Translation gives CASSAGTADEQYF.